The 3 T cell receptor beta chains presented below share a single source sample, sequenced in a study of spatial heterogeneity in lung cancer. This sample's time point: blood taken at disease recurrence. Unsorted samples of tumor, nontumor lung or frozen PBMC had their whole RNA sequenced. One entry per CDR3 protein results from TCRdb running MiXCR on the 5' RACE reads. The table has 7,500 to 10,000 distinct CDR3 sequences, roughly 3.9% seen once. The specimen was PBMCs, collected at recurrence. These receptors originate from a female donor with early-stage non-small cell lung cancer.

This clonotype is medium-sized within its sample. Being off target in a library aimed at alpha chains, this beta chain has a size of little meaning. The V gene is TRBV2, the J gene TRBJ2-7; D gene unclear. Per the germline V gene, CDR1 is SNHLY and CDR2 is FYNNEI. CDR3 length equals 11 residues. The V and J ends lost 5 bases and 2 bases respectively, with 4 bases between them. CDR3 residues: CASSPTYEQYF. The CDR3, as DNA: TGTGCCAGCAGTCCGACCTACGAGCAGTACTTC.

This clonotype is labeled medium-sized (0.01 to 0.1%). This beta chain slipped into a library made for alpha chains as a stray read, so its size is not meaningful. V usage is TRBV29-1 and J usage is TRBJ2-7; D could derive from TRBD1 or TRBD2 (5 bases each). Germline V gene data show CDR1 as SQVTM and CDR2 as ANQGSEA. V lost 0 bases to trimming and J lost 9 bases, with 18 bases between them. The CDR3 sequence is 14 residues long. The CDR3 coding sequence is TGCAGCGTTGAAGACCTGGGACGGACCCCCCGGCAGTACTTC. This codes for CSVEDLGRTPRQYF.

This clonotype was seen repeatedly, ten times or more. Found in a library prepared for alpha chains, this beta chain is an off-target read, and its abundance has little meaning. This chain joins TRBV15 and TRBJ2-7; 9 bases agree with TRBD1. J gave up 3 bases and V 4 bases, and 10 bases lay outside the gene matches. CDR1 and CDR2 from the germline V gene are LNHNV and YYDKDF (reference sequence). The CDR3 sequence is 16 residues long. As DNA, the CDR3 is TGTGCCACCAGCATTGGGACAGGGCAAACAGGCTACGAGCAGTACTTC. Encoded protein: CATSIGTGQTGYEQYF.